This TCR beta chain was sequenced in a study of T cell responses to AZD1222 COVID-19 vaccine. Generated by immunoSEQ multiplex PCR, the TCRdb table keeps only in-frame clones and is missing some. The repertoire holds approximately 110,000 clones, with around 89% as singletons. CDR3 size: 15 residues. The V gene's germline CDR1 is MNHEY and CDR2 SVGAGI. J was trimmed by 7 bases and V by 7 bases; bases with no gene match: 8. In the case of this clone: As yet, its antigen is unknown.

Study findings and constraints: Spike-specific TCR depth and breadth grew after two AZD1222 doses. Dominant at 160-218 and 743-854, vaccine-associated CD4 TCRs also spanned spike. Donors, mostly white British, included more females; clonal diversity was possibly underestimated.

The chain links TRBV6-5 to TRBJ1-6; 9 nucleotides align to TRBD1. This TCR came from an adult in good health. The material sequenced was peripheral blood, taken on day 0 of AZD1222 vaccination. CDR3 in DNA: TGTGCCAGCACTAAATGGGACAGGGACAATTCACCCCTCCACTTT. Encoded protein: CASTKWDRDNSPLHF.